This T cell receptor (beta chain) is drawn from a study of control samples from healthy donors and cancer patients. Produced via immunoSEQ multiplex PCR; TCRdb's table is partial and in-frame only. The sample has more than 85,000 clones, around 87% seen once. J lost 5 bases, V lost 0 bases, and 3 bases had no gene match. The V gene's germline CDR1 is MNHNS and CDR2 SASEGT. The CDR3 is 15 residues long. The sequencing sample was made of PBMCs. The chain uses TRBV6-1 and TRBJ1-5; 8 bases match TRBD1. This receptor was taken from a woman between 55 and 75 years old with lung cancer. The CDR3 is CASSEATGGYQPQHF. Written as DNA, the CDR3 is TGTGCCAGCAGTGAAGCCACAGGGGGGTATCAGCCCCAGCATTTT.